These 28 T cell receptor beta chains came from one sample sequenced in a study of Graves' ophthalmopathy and Graves' hyperthyroidism. Beta-chain TCR CDR3 regions were amplified from RNA transcripts. First-round RT-PCR with HTBI primers preceded a second-round multiplex PCR. Each CDR3 protein gets one entry after TCRdb re-called the multiplex PCR reads with MiXCR. The data hold more than 1,000,000 distinct CDR3 sequences, with 35% to 40% observed a single time. The sample consisted of peripheral blood or thyroid tissue (not recorded which). The receptors come from an adult man with Graves' hyperthyroidism.

The table lists this clonotype with many counts. The chain carries TRBV9 and TRBJ2-7, with D tentatively TRBD2 (6 bases). Trimming took 1 base from V and 0 from J, leaving 11 bases between them. Germline loops: CDR1 SGDLS, CDR2 YYNGEE. This CDR3 has 15 residues. The CDR3 bases are TGTGCCAGCAGCGTAACGATCGGGAGCTCCTACGAGCAGTACTTC. This codes for CASSVTIGSSYEQYF.

This clonotype was detected a few times. V and J are TRBV6-5 and TRBJ2-5; TRBD2 aligns across 9 bases. With 7 bases clipped from V and 7 bases from J, the junction kept 16 bases outside the gene matches. There are 16 residues in the CDR3. Per germline, CDR1 MNHEY and CDR2 SVGAGI. This chain's CDR3 is CASTRSMASGTGTQYF. The DNA of the CDR3 is TGTGCCAGCACCCGATCCATGGCTAGCGGGACCGGGACCCAGTACTTC.

With respect to this clonotype: The junction differs from germline at one of its ends, possibly a read error. The chain couples TRBV10-3 to TRBJ2-7; 7 bases match TRBD1. Germline CDR1 reads ENHRY; CDR2 reads SYGVKD. The CDR3 covers 17 residues. CDR3 coding DNA: TGTGCCAGCGGTCGAGCAACCTTGGGACAGAGTACCTACGAGCGGTACTTC. Encoded protein: CASGRATLGQSTYERYF.

Only a few counts were recorded for this clonotype. The V call is TRBV4-3, the J call TRBJ2-7; 7 bases fit TRBD1. Germline trimming cut 1 base from V and 3 bases from J; bases unmatched to any gene: 6. From germline, CDR1 is LGHNA and CDR2 YSLEER. This CDR3 is built from 15 residues. The CDR3 DNA follows: TGCGCCAGCAGCCAAGCACAGGGGAGAGACTACGAGCAGTACTTC. Translated, it gives CASSQAQGRDYEQYF.

In regard to this clonotype: A read error may explain this, as a much larger clone is one base away. The rearrangement links TRBV9 to TRBJ1-2, with 7 bases lining up with TRBD1. Germline assignment: CDR1 SGDLS and CDR2 YYNGEE. The CDR3 extends over 16 amino acids. The V gene end was trimmed by 3 bases and the J gene end by 0 bases; junction bases not matched to a gene: 8. The CDR3 protein is CASSAGQAPTNYGYTF. The CDR3 DNA reads as TGTGCCAGCAGCGCAGGACAGGCACCTACTAACTATGGCTACACCTTC. Using reference TRBV9 and TRBJ1-2 for the parts outside the CDR3, the full variable domain is DSGVTQTPKHLITATGQRVTLRCSPRSGDLSVYWYQQSLDQGLQFLIQYYNGEERAKGNILERFSAQQFPDLHSELNLSSLELGDSALYFCASSAGQAPTNYGYTFGSGTRLTVV.

The V and J genes are TRBV5-8 and TRBJ2-7; D uncertain. Germline V lookup: CDR1 SGHTS, CDR2 YDEGEE. The CDR3 totals 14 residues. The ends were cut back, 4 bases at V and 6 bases at J, with 17 bases in the middle. CDR3 nucleotide sequence: TGTGCCAGCAGCGTTGAACGCCTAGGTGGCGAGCAGTACTTC. It translates to CASSVERLGGEQYF.

This clonotype occurred a few times. A read error may account for a junction end that differs from germline. V usage is TRBV5-1 and J usage is TRBJ2-7, with D tentatively TRBD1 (6 bases). CDR1 is SGHRS, CDR2 YFSETQ, per germline. This CDR3 comprises 14 residues. The CDR3 here is CASSLQGGDYEQYF. The CDR3 DNA reads as TGTGCCAGCAGCCTCCAAGGGGGAGACTACGAGCAGTACTTC.

This clonotype was recorded once. The CDR3: CASSGTGTGITEAFF. The CDR3 nucleotides read TGTGCCAGCAGTGGAACCGGGACAGGGATCACTGAAGCTTTCTTT. V and J are TRBV6-1 and TRBJ1-1, with 9 nucleotides matching TRBD1. Unmatched junction bases numbered 7, after V lost 4 bases and J lost 4 bases. Germline V gene sequence: CDR1 MNHNS, CDR2 SASEGT. CDR3 size: 15 residues.

This clonotype was recorded at least ten times. This rearrangement joins TRBV7-9 to TRBJ2-2; no definite D call. This CDR3 region has 13 residues. Between the trimmed V and J ends, which lost 6 bases and 4 bases, there was a span of 9 bases. Looked up from germline, CDR1 is SEHNR and CDR2 is FQNEAQ (reference sequence). The CDR3 spells CASRPERTGELFF. In DNA form, the CDR3 reads TGTGCCAGCAGACCCGAGCGCACCGGGGAGCTGTTTTTT.

This clonotype has at least ten counts. The V gene is TRBV6-5, the J gene TRBJ2-7; 8 nucleotides line up with TRBD2. The CDR3 totals 12 residues. Germline CDR1 is MNHEY and CDR2 is SVGAGI. The V segment lost 11 bases and the J segment 6 bases; nucleotides outside the gene matches: 9. The CDR3 here is CAGADSGGEQYF. The CDR3 DNA sequence: TGTGCCGGCGCCGACAGCGGGGGCGAGCAGTACTTC.

In its sample, this clonotype was seen many times. V is TRBV11-2 and J is TRBJ2-5, with D possibly being TRBD1 (5 bases). The CDR3 is 16 amino acids. Trimming pared 8 bases from V and 0 bases from J, leaving 19 bases between. Germline V gene data show CDR1 as SGHAT and CDR2 as FQNNGV. The CDR3 loop is CASRRGVDSYQETQYF. CDR3 coding DNA: TGTGCCAGCCGGCGTGGGGTCGACAGTTACCAAGAGACCCAGTACTTC.

Concerning this clonotype itself: At one boundary the junction diverges from the germline segment, which might be a read error. The chain couples TRBV10-3 to TRBJ2-6, with D perhaps TRBD2 (5 bases). Per the germline V gene, CDR1 is ENHRY and CDR2 is SYGVKD. CDR3 length: 16 amino acids. The DNA for the CDR3 is TGTGCCAGCAGTTACGGCCGGGGATCCGGGGCCAACGTCCTGACTTTC. Protein product: CASSYGRGSGANVLTF.

The CDR3 here is CASSLTSGTENTEAFF. As DNA, the CDR3 is TGTGCCAGCAGCCTAACTAGCGGGACGGAGAACACTGAAGCTTTCTTT. This chain connects TRBV9 to TRBJ1-1; tentatively, D is TRBD1 (5 bases). Trimming pared 4 bases from V and 1 base from J, leaving 17 bases between. The CDR3 has 16 residues. Germline-derived CDR1 and CDR2 are SGDLS and YYNGEE.

This clonotype was seen once. V usage is TRBV29-1 and J usage is TRBJ2-7; 9 bases map to TRBD2. Germline assignment: CDR1 SQVTM and CDR2 ANQGSEA. The CDR3 spans 16 residues. V lost 3 bases to trimming and J lost 6 bases; unmatched junction nucleotides: 15. CDR3 loop: CSVEPGTSKIGREQYF. The CDR3 coding sequence is TGCAGCGTTGAGCCAGGGACTAGCAAGATAGGGCGCGAGCAGTACTTC.

For this clonotype: A read error may explain this, as a much larger clone is one base away. The rearrangement joins TRBV29-1 to TRBJ2-2; D gene unclear. V lost 7 bases to trimming and J lost 9 bases, with 15 bases between them. This CDR3 has 12 residues. Germline assignment: CDR1 SQVTM and CDR2 ANQGSEA. The CDR3 DNA reads TGCAGCGCCAAGTATAAAGCCCGGGAGCTGTTTTTT. Its protein is CSAKYKARELFF.

Ten or more counts support this clonotype. Germline is not matched at one junction end, which may reflect a read error. The chain combines TRBV5-1 with TRBJ2-7; either TRBD1 or TRBD2 may fit D (5 bases each). Germline CDR1 reads SGHRS; CDR2 reads YFSETQ. The CDR3 has 13 amino acids. This CDR3 is CASSSAGDVQGRF. CDR3 in DNA: TGCGCCAGCAGCTCTGCCGGGGACGTTCAAGGGCGGTTC.

V gene TRBV12-3 or TRBV12-4 combines with J gene TRBJ1-6, with 9 bases lining up with TRBD1. This CDR3 has 15 residues. The J segment lost 6 bases and the V segment lost 5 bases, leaving 5 bases of the junction unmatched. CDR3 sequence (DNA): TGTGCCAGCAGTCCCGGGACAGGGTTTAATTCACCCCTCCACTTT. This codes for CASSPGTGFNSPLHF.

V and J are TRBV13 and TRBJ2-7; 7 bases are shared with TRBD1. V shed 7 bases, J shed 5 bases, and the junction held 14 bases outside the gene matches. Germline loops: CDR1 PRHDT, CDR2 FYEKMQ (reference sequence). This CDR3 contains 15 residues. The CDR3 bases are TGTGCCAGCATCTTCGGCGGCACAGGGGTCCACGAGCAGTACTTC. Its translation is CASIFGGTGVHEQYF.

In DNA, the CDR3 is TGTGCCAGCAGTTGGGCGACTGTGACGGGACCTCGCTACGAGCAGTACTTC. This sequence encodes CASSWATVTGPRYEQYF. The V call is TRBV9, the J call TRBJ2-7; perhaps D is TRBD1 or TRBD2 (5 bases each). There are 17 residues in the CDR3. Between the trimmed V and J ends, which lost 5 bases and 3 bases, there was a span of 24 bases. CDR1 SGDLS and CDR2 YYNGEE come from the germline V gene.

A note on this clonotype: A single base separates this from a much larger clone, so it may be a read error. V is TRBV20-1 and J is TRBJ1-6; 7 bases map to TRBD1. This CDR3 has 13 amino acids. Germline V gives CDR1 DFQATT, CDR2 SNEGSKA (reference sequence). With 4 bases clipped from V and 8 bases from J, the junction kept 5 bases outside the gene matches. The CDR3 nucleotides are TGCAGTGCTATACGACAGGGTCATTCACCCCTCCACTTT. Protein sequence: CSAIRQGHSPLHF.

This clonotype was seen many times. The V call is TRBV7-2, the J call TRBJ1-5; 8 bases align to TRBD1. The germline V gene has CDR1 SGHTA and CDR2 FQGNSA. V lost 3 bases to trimming and J lost 6 bases; unmatched junction nucleotides: 4. The length of the CDR3 is 14 residues. CDR3 nucleotide sequence: TGTGCCAGCAGCTTGGCAGGGGGCAGTCAGCCCCAGCATTTT. The encoded protein is CASSLAGGSQPQHF.

Details on this clonotype: A single base separates this from a much larger clone, so it may be a read error. The missing conserved phenylalanine or tryptophan at the end of this CDR3 makes a read error likely. The V gene is TRBV19, the J gene TRBJ1-5; D may be TRBD1 (5 bases). Trimming removed 11 bases from V and 4 bases from J, with 15 bases in between. Germline V gene lookup returns CDR1 LNHDA and CDR2 SQIVND (reference sequence). The CDR3 consists of 13 residues. In DNA form, the CDR3 reads TGTGCCGTGCAGGGCCTCCCTAATCAGCCCCAGCATTTG. This gives the protein CAVQGLPNQPQHL.

The V and J genes are TRBV19 and TRBJ1-5; D not resolved. Looked up from germline, CDR1 is LNHDA and CDR2 is SQIVND (reference sequence). V was shortened by 6 bases and J by 1 base, with 22 bases between the two germline ends. The CDR3 spans 18 residues. This CDR3 is CASSRARSASGSNQPQHF. CDR3 bases: TGTGCCAGTAGCCGGGCCAGGAGTGCCAGTGGGAGCAATCAGCCCCAGCATTTT.

This clonotype was seen only a few times. This rearrangement joins TRBV12-3 or TRBV12-4 to TRBJ2-5, with 13 bases lining up with TRBD2. Germline trimming cut 5 bases from V and 5 bases from J; bases unmatched to any gene: 8. This CDR3 is built from 16 residues. The DNA for the CDR3 is TGTGCCAGCAGTGAAACTAGCGGGAGGGTCGGGGAGACCCAGTACTTC. Its protein product is CASSETSGRVGETQYF.

V gene TRBV19 combines with J gene TRBJ2-3, with a tentative D call TRBD2 (6 bases). This CDR3 is 14 amino acids long. V was shortened by 6 bases and J by 5 bases, with 15 bases between the two germline ends. Germline V gene data show CDR1 as LNHDA and CDR2 as SQIVND (reference sequence). CDR3 sequence: CASRLGGAGDTQYF. The CDR3 bases are TGTGCCAGTAGGTTGGGCGGGGCCGGAGATACGCAGTATTTT.

This clonotype has at least ten counts. The chain combines TRBV6-5 with TRBJ1-2; 9 bases agree with TRBD1. V shed 6 bases and J 8 bases; nucleotides not matched to a gene: 4. This CDR3 has 12 residues. Germline V gene sequence: CDR1 MNHEY, CDR2 SVGAGI. The CDR3 protein is CASSWTGVGYTF. Here the CDR3 DNA reads TGTGCCAGCAGCTGGACAGGGGTCGGCTACACCTTC.

With respect to this clonotype: An end of the junction does not agree with germline; a read error may underlie this. CDR3 protein: CASSEETDTF. CDR3 in DNA: TGTGCCAGCAGTGAAGAAACGGACACCTTT. The chain is built from TRBV2 and TRBJ2-5; D perhaps matches TRBD1 (5 bases). CDR1 is SNHLY and CDR2 is FYNNEI in the germline V gene. This CDR3 is 10 amino acids long.

This clonotype was counted a few times. The chain has TRBV27 and TRBJ1-6; no firm D call. The CDR3 length is 12 residues. V lost 5 bases and J 6 bases, leaving 5 bases between the germline ends. The germline gives CDR1 MNHEY, CDR2 SMNVEV (reference sequence). CDR3: CASSIVNSPLHF. Here the CDR3 DNA reads TGTGCCAGCAGTATAGTTAATTCACCCCTCCACTTT.